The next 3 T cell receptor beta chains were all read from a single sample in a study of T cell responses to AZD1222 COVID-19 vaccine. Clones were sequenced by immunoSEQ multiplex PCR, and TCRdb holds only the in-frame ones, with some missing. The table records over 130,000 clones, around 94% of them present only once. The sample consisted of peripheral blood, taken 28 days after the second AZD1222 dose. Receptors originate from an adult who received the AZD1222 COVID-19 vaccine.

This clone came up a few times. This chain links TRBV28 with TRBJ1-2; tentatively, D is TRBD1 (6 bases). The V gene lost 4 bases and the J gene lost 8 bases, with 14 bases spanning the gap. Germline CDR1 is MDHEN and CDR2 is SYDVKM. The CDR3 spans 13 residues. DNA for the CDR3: TGTGCCAGCAGTTCTATTCAGGGGCAAGGCTACACCTTC. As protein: CASSSIQGQGYTF.

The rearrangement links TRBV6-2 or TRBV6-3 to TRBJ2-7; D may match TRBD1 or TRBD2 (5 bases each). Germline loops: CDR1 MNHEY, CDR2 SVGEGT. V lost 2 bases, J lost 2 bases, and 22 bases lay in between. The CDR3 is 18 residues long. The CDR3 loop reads CASSYVLGTTGRAYEQYV. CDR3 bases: TGTGCCAGCAGTTACGTTTTGGGGACCACAGGACGGGCCTACGAGCAGTACGTC.

CDR3: CASSFRDRLSSTEAFF. In DNA form, the CDR3 reads TGTGCCAGTAGTTTCCGGGACAGGTTGTCGAGCACTGAAGCTTTCTTT. V gene TRBV19 combines with J gene TRBJ1-1, with 8 bases that match TRBD1. This CDR3 is 16 amino acids long. From germline, CDR1 is LNHDA and CDR2 SQIVND (reference sequence). Unmatched junction bases numbered 12, after V lost 5 bases and J lost 4 bases.